Reported below is one TCR beta chain. In its sample, this clone was seen a few times. Its antigen is unknown. Base qualities are missing; no much larger clone stands one base away. Healthy HIV-negative adults with no recently reported acute infections or vaccinations were included as donors. Only Caucasian adults living in Nashville, Tennessee, USA were represented among the donors. Magnetic negative selection was used to enrich CD4+ T cells, after which naive cells were positively selected on CD45RA and the negative fraction became the memory subset. After blood collection by leukapheresis, PBMCs were isolated using Ficoll-Histopaque density gradient centrifugation and then cryopreserved in the vapor phase of liquid nitrogen. Analytical flow cytometry was used to check the purity and quantity of every magnetically sorted T cell population. Genomic DNA was isolated from every sorted fraction and measured by UV absorbance on a Nanodrop 2000c.

The sample originates from a study of shared clonotypes between healthy human individuals (TCRdb year 2020). As for the study more broadly: The cohort comprised a couple of women and a few men aged 18 to 49 years. Per donor, three plates each were used for CD4 naive and CD4 memory, two for CD8 naive, and one for CD8 memory. The study deeply sequenced blood TCR repertoires of about 5 healthy adults to estimate repertoire size and the extent of clonotype sharing between individuals. Different laboratories and diverse techniques were used to prepare libraries and sequence TCR repertoires, to increase sequencing depth and limit assay-specific biases. Each donor's leukapheresis produced roughly between about 0.8 and 10 billion PBMCs. Study-level results and caveats: Approximately 4.8% of naive CD4, roughly 3.5% of naive CD8, approximately 2% of memory CD4, and 0.4% of memory CD8 clonotypes were shared across several donors. Pairwise subsampling indicated that sequencing depth was expected to affect the degree of clonotype sharing among donors. Naive subsets generally had larger estimated clonotype richness than memory subsets. Because the study included a small number of donors, the genetic and exposure-history diversity represented was limited. Incomplete sequencing was indicated by rarefaction of sorted-subset datasets, despite the large sequencing depth. Sampling was restricted to blood, and TCR repertoires in tissues likely differ from the TCR repertoires found in blood. Compared with non-shared clonotypes, the clonotypes found in all four sorted-subset donors had higher generation probabilities.

Including cysteine and phenylalanine, the CDR3 has 15 amino acids. Only CDR3 DNA is held: 45 bases, read in frame from base 1. V was cut back by 5 bases and J by 0 bases, leaving a gap of 13 bases between them. CDR1 MNHEY and CDR2 SVGAGI are derived from the germline V gene. Using the deep immunoSEQ assay, TCR CDR3 regions were amplified from genomic DNA by multiplex PCR. Extracted genomic DNA from each cell subset was distributed evenly across all wells of several immunoSEQ 96-well plates, and each plate was treated as a replicate. For sorted subsets, approximately 210 ng genomic DNA, equal to tens of thousands of T cell genomes, was loaded into each replicate PCR. Purified libraries were measured with a Qubit 3.0 fluorometer, size-checked on a Bioanalyzer 2100, and measured again with the KAPA Library Quantification kit. Every immunoSEQ 96-well plate was sequenced on a dedicated single-read 150-cycle Illumina NextSeq 550 flow cell. In the source study's methods: Because only junctional sequences without quality scores were contained in the immunoSEQ output, filtering matching that applied to full-length reads could not be performed. To assign V/J genes and CDR3, sequences were annotated against IMGT germline references using PyIR, a Python wrapper for IgBLAST v1.9. Reads with weak V/J assignments (E-value above 1e-6), missing CDR3, stop codons, out-of-frame junctions, or ambiguous translated residues were removed. A V3J clonotype was defined by an identical inferred V gene, J gene, and CDR3 amino acid sequence. To compute the percentage overlap between repertoires, the number of shared unique clonotypes was divided by the size of the smaller repertoire. Repertoire richness was assessed with RTK rarefaction, the Chao1 estimator, and Recon v2.1 estimates of unobserved clonotypes. Generation probabilities were computed with OLGA for all TCRbeta clonotypes obtained by the gDNA method from four donors. Entries here come from immuneACCESS through TCRdb and include only in-frame sequences with V and J called. Some clones fail to appear in such tables; in the studies checked, an unresolved V gene covers under half of the shortfall, and the cause of the remainder is unknown. The V and J calls and clone size were taken over from that table, and D and trimming were inferred from the DNA. The sample table lists about 1 million clones, 65% to 80% of them with a count of one. Approximately 1.5% of the sample is in the top ten clones.

Input material: memory CD4+ T cells sorted from blood. Sample cell subset or site, as interpreted from the label and publication: CD45RA-negative fraction. This receptor was obtained from a man aged 18 to 29 in good health. Rearrangement joined TRBV6-5 to TRBJ2-5; the D gene is perhaps TRBD1, on 6 matching bases. The CDR3 protein sequence reads: CASSPFTGNQETQYF. Read as DNA, the sequence is TGTGCCAGCAGTCCTTTTACAGGGAACCAAGAGACCCAGTACTTC.